The 18 T cell receptor beta chains in this list originate from one sample, sequenced in a study of CD8+CD57+ T cells in acquired aplastic anemia (dated by TCRdb to the late 2010s). Patients chosen for sequencing had shown expansion of CD8+CD57+ cells by flow cytometry. TCRdb names Illumina HiSeq 2000 as the instrument used. Genomic DNA served as template for TCR beta VDJ combination and CDR3 sequence profiling. The public reads were reanalyzed by TCRdb: fastp trimming at Q25, MiXCR alignment, in-frame beta chains only. Rows are combined by CDR3 protein, so each entry shows the most common genes and DNA. For this sample the table gives roughly 250,000 distinct CDR3 sequences, of which around 45% were detected only once. The ten largest account for about 7.8% of the sample. Specimen: sorted CD4+, CD8+, or CD8+CD57+ T cells (not recorded which) from PBMCs. These receptor sequences come from a human donor with aplastic anemia.

V and J are TRBV29-1 and TRBJ2-1; D is perhaps TRBD2 (7 bases). This CDR3 contains 15 residues. Trimming stripped 2 bases from V and 6 bases from J, with 17 bases between. CDR1 and CDR2 (germline): SQVTM, ANQGSEA. The CDR3 loop is CSVEWGGARGNEQFF. CDR3 sequence (DNA): TGCAGCGTTGAATGGGGGGGGGCTCGAGGCAATGAGCAGTTCTTC.

The chain recombines TRBV20-1 with TRBJ1-5; possibly TRBD1 for D (6 bases). This CDR3 is built from 16 residues. CDR1 DFQATT and CDR2 SNEGSKA come from the germline V gene (reference sequence). CDR3 region: CSARIMGGLGSQPQHF. The CDR3 region has the DNA TGCAGCGCGAGGATCATGGGGGGCCTAGGCAGTCAGCCCCAGCATTTT.

This chain uses TRBV20-1 with TRBJ2-1, with TRBD1 identical over 7 bases. V gave up 3 bases and J gave up 3 bases; unmatched junction bases: 11. CDR3 length: 16 residues. CDR1 is DFQATT, CDR2 SNEGSKA, per germline (reference sequence). The DNA of the CDR3 is TGCAGTGCTAGTTGGGCAGGGGGAATGGTCTACAATGAGCAGTTCTTC. Translation: CSASWAGGMVYNEQFF.

The gene calls are TRBV7-3 and TRBJ1-1, with 8 nucleotides matching TRBD1. From germline, CDR1 is SGHTA and CDR2 FQGTGA. The CDR3 is made up of 14 amino acids. J lost 6 bases, V lost 5 bases, and 8 bases had no gene match. CDR3 region: CASSEPGGKAEAFF. CDR3 nucleotides: TGTGCCAGCAGCGAACCAGGGGGCAAGGCTGAAGCTTTCTTT.

The V gene is TRBV7-9, the J gene TRBJ1-2; maybe TRBD1 (5 bases). V was trimmed by 11 bases and J by 5 bases, leaving 21 bases between them. CDR3 size: 14 residues. Germline CDR1 reads SEHNR; CDR2 reads FQNEAQ (reference sequence). The CDR3 spells CAWATPGLLYGYTF. The CDR3 nucleotides are TGTGCCTGGGCGACACCGGGACTGCTGTATGGCTACACCTTC.

With regard to this clonotype: This likely comes from a read error, as the CDR3 has no conserved phenylalanine or tryptophan at its end. No DNA is shown, since the ends of the CDR3 on it are uncertain; the CDR3 is the one TCRdb lists. The chain employs TRBV11-2 and TRBJ2-7. Per the germline V gene, CDR1 is SGHAT and CDR2 is FQNNGV. The CDR3 is 14 amino acids in total, end residues counted. The CDR3: CASSFERGAPTSST.

This clonotype was counted many times. The V and J genes are TRBV28 and TRBJ1-2; 12 nucleotides align to TRBD1. Germline values: CDR1 MDHEN, CDR2 SYDVKM. V lost 1 base and J lost 14; bases outside the gene matches: 5. This CDR3 contains 13 residues. CDR3 sequence: CASSLLGQGAGTF. CDR3 coding DNA: TGTGCCAGCAGTTTATTGGGACAGGGGGCGGGTACCTTC.

In its sample, this clonotype was seen many times. The V call is TRBV7-8, the J call TRBJ1-1; a possible D gene is TRBD1 (5 bases). V shed 5 bases and J shed 1 base, with 11 bases lying between them. The CDR3 runs to 14 residues. Germline V gene sequence: CDR1 SGHVS, CDR2 FQNEAQ. The CDR3 region is CASSPGPRNTEAFF. The CDR3 nucleotides are TGTGCCAGCAGCCCGGGACCGAGGAACACTGAAGCTTTCTTT.

This clonotype was counted many times. The gene calls are TRBV14 and TRBJ2-6; weak D call: TRBD2 (5 bases). Germline V gene data show CDR1 as SGHDN and CDR2 as FVKESK. The CDR3 has 17 residues. V was pared by 2 bases and J by 1 base, with 12 bases between. This chain's CDR3 is CASSQTGFSSGANVLTF. The DNA for the CDR3 is TGTGCCAGCAGCCAAACGGGGTTTAGTTCTGGGGCCAACGTCCTGACTTTC.

The chain couples TRBV20-1 to TRBJ1-6; a possible D gene is TRBD1 (5 bases). Germline CDR1 reads DFQATT; CDR2 reads SNEGSKA (reference sequence). V was shortened by 6 bases and J by 9 bases, with 18 bases between the two germline ends. This CDR3 has 14 amino acids. In DNA, the CDR3 is TGCAGTGCCCAGGGACCTATTGGGGGTTCACCCCTCCACTTT. Protein: CSAQGPIGGSPLHF.

This clonotype was picked up a small number of times. This sequence joins TRBV3-1 and TRBJ2-7; D ambiguous. The CDR3 is 13 residues long. Per the germline V gene, CDR1 is LGHDT and CDR2 is YNNKEL (reference sequence). V was clipped by 5 bases and J by 5 bases, with 13 bases between them. This CDR3 is CASSRVSYHEQYF. Written as DNA, the CDR3 is TGTGCCAGCAGCAGGGTCTCTTACCACGAGCAGTACTTC.

This clonotype has a count of ten or more. The rearrangement uses TRBV20-1 and TRBJ1-4; the D is unclear. CDR1 and CDR2 (germline): DFQATT, SNEGSKA (reference sequence). The CDR3 totals 14 residues. Trimming cost V 0 bases and J 8 bases, with 13 bases left between them. CDR3 in DNA: TGCAGTGCTAGAGATAGGTCTAGCCCCGAAAAACTGTTTTTT. Its translation is CSARDRSSPEKLFF.

V usage is TRBV7-9 and J usage is TRBJ2-1; tentatively, D is TRBD2 (6 bases). Per germline, CDR1 SEHNR and CDR2 FQNEAQ (reference sequence). Trimming left V 8 bases short and J 2 bases short, with 25 bases between. This CDR3 spans 18 amino acids. The CDR3, as DNA: TGTGCCAGCTCACCGGGAGTCCGGGAGTCCTACCCCTACAATGAGCAGTTCTTC. Residues: CASSPGVRESYPYNEQFF.

V gene TRBV19 combines with J gene TRBJ2-1; D is tentatively TRBD1 or TRBD2 (5 bases each). Germline V gene lookup returns CDR1 LNHDA and CDR2 SQIVND (reference sequence). This CDR3 spans 15 amino acids. The ends were cut back, 7 bases at V and 5 bases at J, with 18 bases in the middle. CDR3 loop: CASTWGTRENNEQFF. The CDR3 region has the DNA TGTGCCAGTACTTGGGGGACCCGCGAGAACAATGAGCAGTTCTTC.

Concerning this clonotype itself: Germline is not matched at one junction end, which may reflect a read error. J is TRBJ1-1 and V is TRBV27, with 7 bases lining up with TRBD1. Germline V gene data show CDR1 as MNHEY and CDR2 as SMNVEV (reference sequence). This CDR3 region has 14 residues. The CDR3 spells CASSKGTANTEASF. CDR3 DNA: TGTGCCAGCAGTAAAGGGACAGCTAACACTGAAGCTTCCTTT.

Details on this clonotype: Given the absence of the conserved phenylalanine or tryptophan at the CDR3 end, a read error is likely. This chain uses TRBV12-3 or TRBV12-4 with TRBJ1-2, with D possibly being TRBD1 (5 bases). Trimming cost V 6 bases and J 2 bases, with 19 bases left between them. CDR3 size: 16 residues. The CDR3: CASSPTDTTGNYGYTS. The CDR3 region has the DNA TGTGCCAGCAGCCCGACAGATACTACAGGCAACTATGGCTACACCTCC.

The rearrangement uses TRBV10-3 and TRBJ1-1, with unresolved D. CDR1 and CDR2 from the germline V gene are ENHRY and SYGVKD. CDR3 length equals 11 residues. Deletions cut 10 bases from V and 1 base from J, with 7 bases between. CDR3 coding DNA: TGTGCCACAACACAGAACACTGAAGCTTTCTTT. Encoded protein: CATTQNTEAFF.

This chain connects TRBV20-1 to TRBJ2-3; TRBD2 matches 8 bases. Germline V CDR1 and CDR2: DFQATT, SNEGSKA (reference sequence). J was trimmed by 0 bases and V by 6 bases; bases with no gene match: 5. This CDR3 contains 14 residues. In DNA form, the CDR3 reads TGCAGTGCCCCCATAGCGGGGAGCACAGATACGCAGTATTTT. Translation: CSAPIAGSTDTQYF.